Presented here are 29 T cell receptor beta chains from one specimen sequenced in a study of post-analysis software for immune sequencing data. General study findings and limits: A handful of TRBV segments appeared more often in patients than in controls, and TRBV5-6, TRBV5-1 and TRBV20-1 were among these.

Unique-molecular-identifier-tagged TCR beta cDNA libraries were used. TCRdb re-derived calls from the PCR reads in MiXCR, one entry per CDR3 protein. Among about 540,000 distinct CDR3 sequences listed, around 36% were seen once. These receptors are not linked to any known antigen. Sequencing used blood. Receptors originate from a girl aged 2-17 years with multiple sclerosis.

This clonotype appeared many times. V usage is TRBV6-4 and J usage is TRBJ2-3; 12 bases are shared with TRBD2. CDR3 length equals 16 residues. Germline CDR1 MRHNA, CDR2 SNTAGT. V dropped 6 bases and J dropped 2; count of bases not matched to a gene: 6. This CDR3 is CASSSLAGGPTDTQYF. The CDR3, as DNA: TGTGCCAGCAGCTCACTAGCGGGGGGACCCACAGATACGCAGTATTTT.

This clonotype was observed a few times. This chain connects TRBV6-6 to TRBJ2-7, with D perhaps given as TRBD1 or TRBD2 (5 bases each). Trimming stripped 6 bases from V and 5 bases from J, with 20 bases between. The CDR3 extends over 15 amino acids. Germline V gene data show CDR1 as MNHNY and CDR2 as SVGAGI (reference sequence). In DNA, the CDR3 is TGTGCCAGCAGGTCCACAACAGGACTCATGCACGAGCAGTACTTC. This codes for CASRSTTGLMHEQYF.

The chain is built from TRBV12-3 or TRBV12-4 and TRBJ2-1; D remains ambiguous. This CDR3 has 12 amino acids. V lost 5 bases and J 12 bases, leaving 14 bases between the germline ends. CDR3 nucleotide sequence: TGTGCCAGCAGTACATCGGAGTTTGGGCAGTTCTTC. It specifies CASSTSEFGQFF.

Concerning this clonotype: This may be a read error, as it is one base from a much larger clone. The chain recombines TRBV29-1 with TRBJ2-6; D is unresolved. Between the trimmed V and J ends, which lost 6 bases and 1 base, there was a span of 13 bases. From germline, CDR1 is SQVTM and CDR2 ANQGSEA. CDR3 length: 15 residues. The CDR3 is CSVFSWESGANVLTF. CDR3 coding DNA: TGCAGCGTGTTCTCATGGGAATCTGGGGCCAACGTCCTGACTTTC.

The chain links TRBV3-1 to TRBJ2-7, with D possibly being TRBD2 (5 bases). Germline V gene sequence: CDR1 LGHDT, CDR2 YNNKEL (reference sequence). This CDR3 has 14 residues. Trimming stripped 2 bases from V and 7 bases from J, with 15 bases between. The CDR3 DNA is TGTGCCAGCAGCCAAAGGGAGAGGTCGGGTGAGCAGTACTTC. It yields the protein CASSQRERSGEQYF.

This clonotype was detected once. The chain links TRBV20-1 to TRBJ2-3, with TRBD2 identical over 8 bases. Losses at the gene ends were 5 bases for V and 2 bases for J; bases not matched to a gene: 9. Germline CDR1 DFQATT, CDR2 SNEGSKA (reference sequence). The CDR3 is 15 residues long. CDR3 sequence reads: CSAGAPGGATDTQYF. For the CDR3, the DNA is TGCAGTGCTGGGGCTCCCGGGGGGGCCACAGATACGCAGTATTTT.

This clonotype has more than one count but fewer than ten. The chain uses TRBV27 and TRBJ2-1; D gene uncertain. CDR1 and CDR2 from the germline V gene are MNHEY and SMNVEV (reference sequence). The CDR3 contains 13 residues. With 6 bases removed from V and 5 bases from J, the gap between germline ends came to 11 bases. The CDR3 region is CASRPVEDNEQFF. CDR3 DNA: TGTGCCAGCAGACCCGTAGAGGACAATGAGCAGTTCTTC.

The CDR3 sequence: CASSIIQEYNEQFF. As DNA, the CDR3 is TGTGCCAGCAGTATAATACAGGAATACAATGAGCAGTTCTTC. V is TRBV7-9 and J is TRBJ2-1, with TRBD1 as a possible D gene (5 bases). The length of the CDR3 is 14 residues. Germline CDR1 is SEHNR and CDR2 is FQNEAQ (reference sequence). V was cut by 6 bases and J by 4 bases, with 13 bases left in between. Based on the CDR3 plus reference TRBV7-9 and TRBJ2-1, the full variable domain is DTGVSQNPRHKITKRGQNVTFRCDPISEHNRLYWYRQTLGQGPEFLTYFQNEAQLEKSRLLSDRFSAERPKGSFSTLEIQRTEQGDSAMYLCASSIIQEYNEQFFGPGTRLTVL.

This chain links TRBV12-3 or TRBV12-4 with TRBJ2-5; 9 nucleotides match TRBD1. The CDR3 runs 14 residues. V lost 6 bases and J lost 5; bases outside the gene matches: 7. CDR3 sequence: CASSRQGDGETQYF. The CDR3 DNA reads TGTGCCAGCAGCCGACAGGGGGACGGGGAGACCCAGTACTTC.

CDR3 nucleotides: TGTGCCAGCAGTGACTCGGACAACAATGAGCAGTTCTTC. The encoded protein is CASSDSDNNEQFF. This chain connects TRBV6-4 to TRBJ2-1; TRBD1 is a possible D gene (5 bases). The V end was cut by 0 bases, the J end by 5 bases, with 5 bases between. The CDR3 totals 13 residues. CDR1 and CDR2 (germline): MRHNA, SNTAGT.

The chain combines TRBV7-2 with TRBJ2-5; the D gene is possibly TRBD2 (5 bases). V lost 5 bases to trimming and J lost 5 bases, with 18 bases between them. The CDR3 consists of 15 residues. Germline assignment: CDR1 SGHTA and CDR2 FQGNSA. CDR3 protein: CASSLLSPTGETQYF. In DNA, the CDR3 is TGTGCCAGCAGCCTCCTCAGCCCCACGGGGGAGACCCAGTACTTC. Filled out from reference TRBV7-2 and TRBJ2-5, the complete variable domain reads GAGVSQSPSNKVTEKGKDVELRCDPISGHTALYWYRQSLGQGLEFLIYFQGNSAPDKSGLPSDRFSAERTGGSVSTLTIQRTQQEDSAVYLCASSLLSPTGETQYFGPGTRLLVL.

This clonotype was observed a handful of times. This chain joins TRBV7-8 and TRBJ1-2; D gene ambiguous. V was cut by 2 bases and J by 6 bases, with 13 bases left in between. CDR1 is SGHVS and CDR2 is FQNEAQ in the germline V gene. The length of the CDR3 is 14 residues. The chain's CDR3 is CASSLLPLKDGYTF. In nucleotides, the CDR3 is TGTGCCAGCAGCTTATTGCCCCTTAAGGATGGCTACACCTTC.

This clonotype was seen more than once but under ten times. The chain uses TRBV29-1 and TRBJ1-1; D is uncertain. This CDR3 has 11 amino acids. Trimming shortened V by 2 bases and J by 6 bases, and 7 bases separated the two germline ends. The germline gives CDR1 SQVTM, CDR2 ANQGSEA. The CDR3 region is CSVENGAEAFF. The CDR3 nucleotides are TGCAGCGTTGAAAATGGGGCTGAAGCTTTCTTT.

This clonotype was counted between two and nine times. This chain joins TRBV7-9 and TRBJ2-7; D may correspond to TRBD1 or TRBD2 (6 bases each). V lost 6 bases, J lost 1 base, and 13 bases lay in between. CDR1 SEHNR and CDR2 FQNEAQ come from the germline V gene (reference sequence). The CDR3 covers 14 residues. The CDR3 loop reads CASSDRGPSYEQYF. CDR3 nucleotide sequence: TGTGCCAGCAGTGACCGGGGGCCATCCTACGAGCAGTACTTC.

The rearrangement links TRBV5-1 to TRBJ1-6; no clear D gene. Germline lookup yields CDR1 SGHRS and CDR2 YFSETQ. Trimming removed 0 bases from V and 0 bases from J, with 4 bases in between. This CDR3 has 15 amino acids. The CDR3 spells CASSLGDSYNSPLHF. CDR3 in DNA: TGCGCCAGCAGCTTGGGGGACTCCTATAATTCACCCCTCCACTTT.

In its sample, this clonotype was seen a few times. This chain uses TRBV11-2 with TRBJ2-1; tentatively, D is TRBD2 (5 bases). CDR1 is SGHAT, CDR2 FQNNGV, per germline. The V end lost 5 bases, the J end lost 6 bases, and 14 bases lay between the germline ends. CDR3 length: 14 residues. CDR3 sequence reads: CASSPPEGLNEQFF. CDR3 DNA sequence: TGTGCCAGCAGCCCGCCTGAGGGTCTCAATGAGCAGTTCTTC.

This clonotype came up a few times. The chain uses TRBV27 and TRBJ2-7; 11 bases match TRBD2. After removal of 4 bases from V and 5 bases from J, the junction contained 4 bases not matched to a gene. This CDR3 spans 14 amino acids. Looked up from germline, CDR1 is MNHEY and CDR2 is SMNVEV (reference sequence). CDR3 coding DNA: TGTGCCAGCAGTTCTAGCGGGGGGCCCAACGAGCAGTACTTC. Residues: CASSSSGGPNEQYF.

This clonotype was detected only a few times. The DNA for the CDR3 is TGCGCCAGCAGCTTGGAACTTAGGACAGGGGTGCTAGCCAAAAACATTCAGTACTTC. Translation: CASSLELRTGVLAKNIQYF. The chain is built from TRBV5-1 and TRBJ2-4; 9 bases fit TRBD1. The CDR3 loop spans 19 amino acids. The germline V gene encodes CDR1 SGHRS and CDR2 YFSETQ. J was trimmed by 0 bases and V by 0 bases; bases with no gene match: 10.

The chain couples TRBV29-1 to TRBJ2-5, with D hard to call. This CDR3 is 13 amino acids long. Germline values: CDR1 SQVTM, CDR2 ANQGSEA. V was shortened by 5 bases and J by 7 bases, with 17 bases between the two germline ends. CDR3 protein: CSVRDVGTGTQYF. CDR3 DNA: TGCAGCGTTAGGGATGTGGGAACCGGGACCCAGTACTTC.

The chain couples TRBV9 to TRBJ2-1, with no clear D. This CDR3 contains 17 residues. Germline assignment: CDR1 SGDLS and CDR2 YYNGEE. The V end was cut by 4 bases, the J end by 3 bases, with 20 bases between. The CDR3 nucleotides read TGTGCCAGCAGCTCTGGACGGACGGCCGTCGTCTACAATGAGCAGTTCTTC. Translation gives CASSSGRTAVVYNEQFF.

This clonotype was observed a handful of times. J is TRBJ1-1 and V is TRBV29-1; D is unclear. Trimming removed 2 bases from V and 2 bases from J, with 18 bases in between. The CDR3 runs 16 residues. Germline CDR1 and CDR2: SQVTM and ANQGSEA. CDR3: CSVESHRALFNTEAFF. Here the CDR3 DNA reads TGCAGCGTTGAATCTCACAGAGCACTTTTCAACACTGAAGCTTTCTTT.

V gene TRBV7-9 combines with J gene TRBJ2-4; 9 bases agree with TRBD1. With V trimmed by 1 base and J by 2 bases, 3 bases remained unmatched. Germline V gene data show CDR1 as SEHNR and CDR2 as FQNEAQ (reference sequence). The CDR3 has 16 amino acids. CDR3 region: CASSLGDRASKNIQYF. CDR3 DNA: TGTGCCAGCAGCTTAGGGGACAGGGCATCCAAAAACATTCAGTACTTC.

The gene calls are TRBV15 and TRBJ2-7; 9 bases match TRBD1. The CDR3 has 17 residues. Trimming took 3 bases from V and 1 from J; bases not matched to a gene: 10. The germline gives CDR1 LNHNV, CDR2 YYDKDF (reference sequence). CDR3 loop: CATSRIPRTGDSYEQYF. The CDR3 region has the DNA TGTGCCACCAGCAGGATCCCCCGGACAGGGGATTCCTACGAGCAGTACTTC.

This clonotype has only a few counts. The CDR3 protein is CASSLDTGNTEAFF. The DNA for the CDR3 is TGCGCCAGCAGCTTGGATACAGGGAACACTGAAGCTTTCTTT. V is TRBV5-1 and J is TRBJ1-1; possibly TRBD1 for D (5 bases). The CDR3 is made up of 14 amino acids. Trimming removed 0 bases at V and 1 base at J, with 7 bases between. CDR1 and CDR2 from the germline V gene are SGHRS and YFSETQ. The complete variable domain, with remaining parts taken from reference TRBV5-1 and TRBJ1-1, reads KAGVTQTPRYLIKTRGQQVTLSCSPISGHRSVSWYQQTPGQGLQFLFEYFSETQRNKGNFPGRFSGRQFSNSRSEMNVSTLELGDSALYLCASSLDTGNTEAFFGQGTRLTVV.

This clonotype was observed a handful of times. The rearrangement links TRBV5-1 to TRBJ2-5; D unclear. CDR3 length equals 15 residues. The germline gives CDR1 SGHRS, CDR2 YFSETQ. V was pared by 4 bases and J by 1 base, with 14 bases between. The CDR3 reads CASSPRLPLQETQYF. DNA for the CDR3: TGCGCCAGCAGCCCCAGGCTCCCACTCCAAGAGACCCAGTACTTC.

The rearrangement joins TRBV7-3 to TRBJ2-3, with TRBD1 as a possible D gene (6 bases). V lost 8 bases and J 1 base, leaving 13 bases between the germline ends. Germline V gives CDR1 SGHTA, CDR2 FQGTGA. The CDR3 has 14 amino acids. The DNA of the CDR3 is TGTGCCAGCGGGACACGGGACCGCACAGATACGCAGTATTTT. This translates into CASGTRDRTDTQYF.

This clonotype was observed a single time. The chain carries TRBV3-1 and TRBJ2-3; TRBD2 matches at 8 bases. The V and J ends lost 4 bases and 4 bases, in that order; junction bases with no gene match: 4. Germline V lookup: CDR1 LGHDT, CDR2 YNNKEL (reference sequence). The CDR3 has 14 residues. The chain's CDR3 is CASSPVSGADTQYF. CDR3 bases: TGTGCCAGCAGCCCCGTTAGCGGGGCAGATACGCAGTATTTT.

Note on this clonotype: This may come from a read error, since a much larger clone is one base off. The genes are TRBV10-3 and TRBJ2-5; D assignment may be TRBD1 or TRBD2 (5 bases each). The CDR3 has 14 amino acids. CDR1 and CDR2 from the germline V gene are ENHRY and SYGVKD. CDR3 DNA sequence: TGTGCCGTCAGTCGGGACGGCCGCCCAGAGACCCAGTACTTC. Translated, it gives CAVSRDGRPETQYF.

The gene calls are TRBV7-9 and TRBJ2-5; 10 bases line up with TRBD2. The DNA end is more similar to TRBJ2-7, so the J call may be wrong. The length of the CDR3 is 16 residues. Germline V CDR1 and CDR2: SEHNR, FQNEAQ (reference sequence). CDR3 protein: CASSGRTSGLPYEQYF. The CDR3 DNA is TGTGCCAGCAGCGGTCGGACTAGCGGACTACCCTACGAGCAGTACTTC.